This note documents a single T cell receptor (beta chain) sequence. The antigen remains unidentified. This specimen belongs to a study of cytomegalovirus exposure and HLA in healthy donors. Study background: Membership in the Caucasian-associated ancestry cluster was found for 75% to 90% of fewer than 450 genotyped donors. Study conclusions and caveats: A missense DCLRE1C variant was associated with V- and J-gene trimming of TCR beta chains in a later analysis, and an independent cohort replicated the association. Researchers catalogued approximately 160 TCR beta chains as cytomegalovirus-associated.

Samples came from healthy bone marrow donors. 13 Jbeta primers and 60 Vbeta primers were used for the PCR. Here immunoSEQ multiplex PCR was the method, and the copy in TCRdb shows in-frame clones only, minus some. The repertoire holds under 150,000 clones, with around 81% as singletons. Per the germline V gene, CDR1 is MNHEY and CDR2 is SMNVEV (reference sequence). Trimming cost V 3 bases and J 0 bases, with 6 bases left between them. The CDR3 totals 15 residues. The TCR was taken from a male donor in good health and CMV-seronegative. The chain couples TRBV27 to TRBJ2-6; D is undetermined. The source material was PBMCs. The CDR3: CASSFLPSGANVLTF. CDR3 bases: TGTGCCAGCAGTTTCCTACCCTCTGGGGCCAACGTCCTGACTTTC.